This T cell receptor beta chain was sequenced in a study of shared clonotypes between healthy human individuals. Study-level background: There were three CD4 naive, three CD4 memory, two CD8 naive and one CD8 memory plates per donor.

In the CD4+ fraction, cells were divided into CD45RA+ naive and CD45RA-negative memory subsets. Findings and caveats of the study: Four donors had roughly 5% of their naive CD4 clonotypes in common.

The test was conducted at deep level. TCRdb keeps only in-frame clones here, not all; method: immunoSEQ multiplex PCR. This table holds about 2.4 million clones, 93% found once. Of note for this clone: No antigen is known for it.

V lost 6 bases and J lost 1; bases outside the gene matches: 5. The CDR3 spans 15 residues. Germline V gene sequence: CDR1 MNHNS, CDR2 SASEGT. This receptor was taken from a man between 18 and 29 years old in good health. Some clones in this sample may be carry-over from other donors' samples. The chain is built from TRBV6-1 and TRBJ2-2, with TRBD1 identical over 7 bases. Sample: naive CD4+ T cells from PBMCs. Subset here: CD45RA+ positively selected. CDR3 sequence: CASRGYRGNTGELFF. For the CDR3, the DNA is TGTGCCAGCAGGGGGTACAGGGGGAACACCGGGGAGCTGTTTTTT.